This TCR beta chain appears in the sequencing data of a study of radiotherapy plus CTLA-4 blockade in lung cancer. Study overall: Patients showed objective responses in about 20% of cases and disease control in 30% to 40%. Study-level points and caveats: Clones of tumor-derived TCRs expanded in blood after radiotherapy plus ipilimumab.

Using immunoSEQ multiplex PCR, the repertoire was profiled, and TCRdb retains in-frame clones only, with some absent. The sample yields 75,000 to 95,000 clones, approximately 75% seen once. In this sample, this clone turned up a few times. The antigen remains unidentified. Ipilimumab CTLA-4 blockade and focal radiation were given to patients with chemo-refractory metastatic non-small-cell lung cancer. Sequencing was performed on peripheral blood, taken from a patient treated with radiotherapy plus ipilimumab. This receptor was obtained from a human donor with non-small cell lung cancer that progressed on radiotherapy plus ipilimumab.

The CDR3 DNA sequence: TGTGCCAGCACTGCACTAGCGGGAGGTGGGGAGCAGTTCTTC. Its protein product is CASTALAGGGEQFF. The rearrangement joins TRBV2 to TRBJ2-1; 12 positions match TRBD2. V was clipped by 7 bases and J by 10 bases; unmatched bases: 8. The CDR3 extends over 14 amino acids. CDR1 is SNHLY and CDR2 is FYNNEI in the germline V gene.